The 29 T cell receptor beta chains reported below all come from one sample, sequenced in a study of T cell responses to AZD1222 COVID-19 vaccine. Clones were read by immunoSEQ multiplex PCR, and TCRdb kept only the in-frame ones, dropping some. The sample yields tens of thousands of clones, more than 75% seen once. Sequenced here: peripheral blood, sampled on day 0 of AZD1222 vaccination. These receptors were collected from an adult in good health.

The gene calls are TRBV2 and TRBJ1-2, with 8 bases lining up with TRBD1. CDR3 length: 16 residues. Germline-derived CDR1 and CDR2 are SNHLY and FYNNEI. Trimming at V came to 2 bases and at J to 6 bases, leaving 11 bases not matched to a gene. As DNA, the CDR3 is TGTGCCAGCAGTGAAATAGGACAGGGAATATCCGATGGCTACACCTTC. It is translated as CASSEIGQGISDGYTF.

The chain couples TRBV11-2 to TRBJ2-2; D uncertain. V was pared by 8 bases and J by 6 bases, with 13 bases between. This CDR3 contains 13 residues. The germline V gene has CDR1 SGHAT and CDR2 FQNNGV. CDR3 loop: CASGLFEAGELFF. CDR3 bases: TGTGCCAGCGGCCTCTTTGAGGCCGGGGAGCTGTTTTTT.

The sample holds a few counts of this clone. The chain uses TRBV19 and TRBJ1-2, with 10 bases identical to TRBD1. V lost 6 bases to trimming and J lost 8 bases; unmatched junction nucleotides: 21. The CDR3 contains 18 residues. Per the germline V gene, CDR1 is LNHDA and CDR2 is SQIVND (reference sequence). CDR3 sequence (DNA): TGTGCCAGTAGCGCCAACCTCGGGACAGGGGTTGCCGTGGTGGGCTACACCTTC. It specifies CASSANLGTGVAVVGYTF.

This chain uses TRBV11-2 with TRBJ2-7; a weak D match, TRBD1 (6 bases). V dropped 5 bases and J dropped 3 bases, with 14 bases sitting between them. Germline V CDR1 and CDR2: SGHAT, FQNNGV. This CDR3 is built from 14 residues. The CDR3 nucleotides are TGTGCCAGCAGCCCTATCAGGGGCGGCTACGAGCAGTACTTC. Protein sequence: CASSPIRGGYEQYF.

This chain links TRBV30 with TRBJ2-5; D may match TRBD1 or TRBD2 (5 bases each). Trimming stripped 0 bases from V and 9 bases from J, with 11 bases between. The germline V gene has CDR1 GTSNPN and CDR2 SVGIG (reference sequence). The CDR3 length is 12 residues. The CDR3 sequence is CAWSVVGGSQYF. The CDR3, as DNA: TGTGCCTGGAGTGTAGTTGGGGGATCCCAGTACTTC.

The gene calls are TRBV3-1 (or the pseudogene TRBV3-2) and TRBJ1-2, with TRBD1 matching 9 bases. The CDR3 has 13 amino acids. V lost 4 bases and J lost 7; bases outside the gene matches: 4. Per the germline V gene, CDR1 is LGHDT and CDR2 is YNNKEL (reference sequence). CDR3 DNA: TGTGCCAGCAGCCCGGGACAGGGATTTGGCTACACCTTC. It specifies CASSPGQGFGYTF.

V is TRBV27 and J is TRBJ1-5; TRBD1 matches 8 bases. Germline loops: CDR1 MNHEY, CDR2 SMNVEV (reference sequence). V lost 0 bases, J lost 5 bases, and 12 bases stayed unmatched. This CDR3 spans 18 amino acids. CDR3 sequence: CASSLSGTGRMGDQPQHF. CDR3 DNA: TGTGCCAGCAGTTTATCCGGGACAGGTAGAATGGGAGATCAGCCCCAGCATTTT.

CDR3 in DNA: TGTGCCAGCAGCATCGGACAGGGCGGCGAGCAGTACTTC. This codes for CASSIGQGGEQYF. The V and J genes are TRBV7-8 and TRBJ2-7; 8 bases are shared with TRBD1. Germline assignment: CDR1 SGHVS and CDR2 FQNEAQ. CDR3 length: 13 amino acids. Trimming took 5 bases from V and 6 from J; bases not matched to a gene: 6. The full variable domain, its missing parts supplied by reference TRBV7-8 and TRBJ2-7, is GAGVSQSPRYKVAKRGQDVALRCDPISGHVSLFWYQQALGQGPEFLTYFQNEAQLDKSGLPSDRFFAERPEGSVSTLKIQRTQQEDSAVYLCASSIGQGGEQYFGPGTRLTVT.

The V gene is TRBV28, the J gene TRBJ2-7; the match to TRBD1 covers 8 bases. Trimming removed 10 bases from V and 7 bases from J; junction bases left unmatched: 15. Looked up from germline, CDR1 is MDHEN and CDR2 is SYDVKM. The CDR3 sequence is 14 residues long. The CDR3: CATFTRDRFQEQYF. The CDR3 bases are TGTGCCACCTTTACCCGGGACAGGTTTCAAGAGCAGTACTTC.

The chain links TRBV18 to TRBJ2-7, with 9 bases that match TRBD1. This CDR3 spans 15 amino acids. Germline V gives CDR1 KGHSH, CDR2 LQKENI. J lost 5 bases, V lost 0 bases, and 5 bases had no gene match. As DNA, the CDR3 is TGTGCCAGCTCACCACCCGGGACAGGGTACGACGAGCAGTACTTC. Translating gives CASSPPGTGYDEQYF.

The chain has TRBV28 and TRBJ1-5; D possibly corresponds to TRBD1 (6 bases). Germline assignment: CDR1 MDHEN and CDR2 SYDVKM. The CDR3 spans 17 residues. Trimming shortened V by 3 bases and J by 6 bases, and 21 bases separated the two germline ends. The CDR3 spells CASSFRRGGPIAQPQHF. CDR3 DNA sequence: TGTGCCAGCAGTTTTCGGCGGGGGGGGCCGATCGCTCAGCCCCAGCATTTT.

This clone was found once. This rearrangement joins TRBV6-8 to TRBJ1-2, with D possibly TRBD1 on 5 matching bases. Trimming removed 6 bases at V and 2 bases at J, with 13 bases between. This CDR3 is 14 amino acids long. CDR1 is MNHGY, CDR2 SAAAGT, per germline. The CDR3 loop reads CASRPGEGNYGYTF. In nucleotides, the CDR3 is TGTGCCAGCAGACCCGGGGAGGGGAACTATGGCTACACCTTC.

The chain is built from TRBV23-1 and TRBJ1-5, with 7 bases lining up with TRBD1. TRBV23-1 is an open reading frame, and its role is uncertain. This CDR3 contains 17 residues. The J segment lost 1 base and the V segment lost 0 bases, leaving 6 bases of the junction unmatched. CDR3 loop: CASSQSRQGWSNQPQHF. Here the CDR3 DNA reads TGCGCCAGCAGTCAATCGAGACAGGGATGGAGCAATCAGCCCCAGCATTTT.

This chain links TRBV2 with TRBJ2-2; 9 nucleotides line up with TRBD1. J lost 3 bases, V lost 6 bases, and 8 bases had no gene match. Germline assignment: CDR1 SNHLY and CDR2 FYNNEI. The CDR3 is 16 residues long. The CDR3 here is CASSQDRGVYTGELFF. The CDR3 nucleotides are TGTGCCAGCAGCCAGGACAGGGGAGTTTACACCGGGGAGCTGTTTTTT.

This chain uses TRBV5-1 with TRBJ1-2; 8 bases fit TRBD1. V dropped 1 base and J dropped 6; count of bases not matched to a gene: 5. The CDR3 totals 14 residues. Per the germline V gene, CDR1 is SGHRS and CDR2 is YFSETQ. CDR3: CASSLTGGRNGYTF. The CDR3 bases are TGCGCCAGCAGCTTGACAGGGGGTAGGAATGGCTACACCTTC.

The chain is built from TRBV10-1 and TRBJ1-1, with 8 bases that match TRBD1. CDR1 is WNHNN and CDR2 is SYGVQD in the germline V gene (reference sequence). Trimming cost V 5 bases and J 9 bases; bases outside gene matches: 8. The CDR3 contains 13 residues. The CDR3 region is CASSQPGTGQAFF. The CDR3 coding sequence is TGCGCCAGCAGTCAACCCGGGACAGGACAAGCTTTCTTT.

This chain links TRBV10-3 with TRBJ2-3; the match to TRBD2 covers 12 bases. Losses at the gene ends were 11 bases for V and 2 bases for J; bases not matched to a gene: 8. Germline loops: CDR1 ENHRY, CDR2 SYGVKD. The CDR3 runs 15 residues. The CDR3 DNA sequence: TGTGCCTCCCGGACTAGCGGGGCAGACACAGATACGCAGTATTTT. Residues: CASRTSGADTDTQYF.

Only one count was recorded for this clone. DNA of the CDR3: TGTGCCAGCAGCCAAGATCTTCGAGGGCTAGGGTCCAACTATGGCTACACCTTC. As protein: CASSQDLRGLGSNYGYTF. The J gene is TRBJ1-2, the V gene TRBV3-1 (or the pseudogene TRBV3-2), with D hard to call. This CDR3 comprises 18 residues. From germline, CDR1 is LGHDT and CDR2 YNNKEL (reference sequence). V lost 0 bases and J 2 bases, leaving 19 bases between the germline ends.

The chain links TRBV9 to TRBJ2-6; 10 nucleotides match TRBD1. The CDR3 sequence is 19 residues long. With V trimmed by 4 bases and J by 0 bases, 10 bases remained unmatched. Germline CDR1 and CDR2: SGDLS and YYNGEE. In DNA form, the CDR3 reads TGTGCCAGCAGCCCCCGGACAGGGGGACTCAGCTCTGGGGCCAACGTCCTGACTTTC. This encodes CASSPRTGGLSSGANVLTF. Full variable domain (remainder filled in from reference TRBV9 and TRBJ2-6): DSGVTQTPKHLITATGQRVTLRCSPRSGDLSVYWYQQSLDQGLQFLIQYYNGEERAKGNILERFSAQQFPDLHSELNLSSLELGDSALYFCASSPRTGGLSSGANVLTFGAGSRLTVL.

This rearrangement joins TRBV28 to TRBJ2-1; 9 bases align to TRBD2. Germline CDR1 and CDR2: MDHEN and SYDVKM. V trimming: 2 bases; J trimming: 10 bases; junction bases outside the gene matches: 9. The CDR3 runs 15 residues. CDR3 coding DNA: TGTGCCAGCAGTTTAGCTGGCGGGAGGGCCCGGGAGCAGTTCTTC. Encoded protein: CASSLAGGRAREQFF.

The J gene is TRBJ2-7, the V gene TRBV4-3; 15 nucleotides align to TRBD2. Per germline, CDR1 LGHNA and CDR2 YSLEER. This CDR3 is 18 amino acids long. J was trimmed by 2 bases and V by 4 bases; bases with no gene match: 9. CDR3 coding DNA: TGCGCCAGCAGCCCGGGACTAGCGGGAGGATCCTTTCCCTACGAGCAGTACTTC. It is translated as CASSPGLAGGSFPYEQYF.

The V and J genes are TRBV9 and TRBJ2-2; possibly TRBD1 or TRBD2 for D (5 bases each). CDR1 SGDLS and CDR2 YYNGEE come from the germline V gene. The length of the CDR3 is 15 residues. Trimming removed 1 base from V and 2 bases from J, with 9 bases in between. The CDR3 nucleotides are TGTGCCAGCAGCGTATCGGGGCGAAACACCGGGGAGCTGTTTTTT. It codes for CASSVSGRNTGELFF.

The chain has TRBV10-3 and TRBJ1-2, with D unclear. Germline V lookup: CDR1 ENHRY, CDR2 SYGVKD. The CDR3 extends over 15 amino acids. Trimming pared 0 bases from V and 1 base from J, leaving 9 bases between. CDR3 region: CAISESVGGNYGYTF. The CDR3 coding sequence is TGTGCCATCAGTGAGTCGGTGGGAGGTAACTATGGCTACACCTTC.

The chain joins TRBV3-1 (or the pseudogene TRBV3-2) to TRBJ2-3; possible D gene TRBD2, 5 bases. The CDR3 covers 13 residues. Germline V gene sequence: CDR1 LGHDT, CDR2 YNNKEL (reference sequence). V was shortened by 1 base and J by 12 bases, with 14 bases between the two germline ends. CDR3 in amino acids: CASSQGTGTLQYF. Written as DNA, the CDR3 is TGTGCCAGCAGCCAAGGAACGGGAACCCTCCAGTATTTT.

The rearrangement links TRBV6-5 to TRBJ2-2; no firm D call. V was trimmed by 6 bases and J by 6 bases, leaving 11 bases between them. The CDR3 has 13 residues. Per germline, CDR1 MNHEY and CDR2 SVGAGI. CDR3 amino acids: CASSRSVSGELFF. The CDR3 coding sequence is TGTGCCAGCAGCCGCTCAGTGTCCGGGGAGCTGTTTTTT.

The rearrangement joins TRBV7-2 to TRBJ2-5; 9 nucleotides match TRBD2. The germline V gene has CDR1 SGHTA and CDR2 FQGNSA. CDR3 length: 19 amino acids. After removal of 5 bases from V and 5 bases from J, the junction contained 21 bases not matched to a gene. The DNA for the CDR3 is TGTGCCAGCAGCAGACCCAGAGCCTGGCGCGGGAGGGCAGGGGAGACCCAGTACTTC. This translates into CASSRPRAWRGRAGETQYF.

The chain uses TRBV10-3 and TRBJ2-7; 9 nucleotides match TRBD1. The CDR3 spans 16 residues. Trimming at V came to 5 bases and at J to 6 bases, leaving 14 bases not matched to a gene. Germline CDR1 and CDR2: ENHRY and SYGVKD. CDR3 sequence: CAISYPRGQGTGEQYF. CDR3 sequence (DNA): TGTGCCATCAGTTACCCAAGAGGACAGGGGACGGGCGAGCAGTACTTC.

This rearrangement joins TRBV27 to TRBJ1-6; tentative D call: TRBD1 (6 bases). There are 15 residues in the CDR3. Germline V gene lookup returns CDR1 MNHEY and CDR2 SMNVEV (reference sequence). The ends were cut back, 6 bases at V and 7 bases at J, with 16 bases in the middle. As DNA, the CDR3 is TGTGCCAGCAGCCCGGGTCCTCAGGGGAATTCACCCCTCCACTTT. It yields the protein CASSPGPQGNSPLHF.

This clone was observed a handful of times. The chain employs TRBV11-2 and TRBJ1-2, with D perhaps matching TRBD1 (6 bases). Trimming cost V 1 base and J 2 bases, with 14 bases left between them. CDR1 and CDR2 (germline): SGHAT, FQNNGV. This CDR3 has 16 amino acids. The CDR3: CASSLASGTLNYGYTF. CDR3 bases: TGTGCCAGCAGCTTAGCGTCCGGGACATTAAACTATGGCTACACCTTC.